The 13 T cell receptor beta chains listed next were all sequenced from one sample in a study of T-cell memory formation after mild COVID-19. Using its own MiXCR run on the 5' RACE reads, TCRdb lists one record per CDR3 protein. This repertoire shows 150,000 or so distinct CDR3 sequences, roughly 15% found once; its top ten account for 13% to 15%. The sequenced material came from PBMCs or a T cell subset sorted from them (not recorded which). These receptors were obtained from an adult woman who had mild COVID-19 (a few samples of this study predate the infection). Cell type and time point are not known.

This clonotype was detected only once. V is TRBV4-1 and J is TRBJ1-5, with a weak D call TRBD1 (5 bases). The CDR3 runs to 15 residues. Germline V gene lookup returns CDR1 MGHRA and CDR2 YSYEKL. V lost 4 bases, J lost 5 bases, and 15 bases lay in between. Here the CDR3 DNA reads TGCGCCAGCAGCCCAGTCGAACAGGAGGATCAGCCCCAGCATTTT. Encoded protein: CASSPVEQEDQPQHF.

This sequence joins TRBV20-1 and TRBJ2-2, with D perhaps matching TRBD1 (5 bases). The CDR3 runs to 14 residues. Germline CDR1 is DFQATT and CDR2 is SNEGSKA (reference sequence). The V end was cut by 2 bases, the J end by 0 bases, with 7 bases between. The CDR3 region is CSARQTANTGELFF. In nucleotides, the CDR3 is TGCAGTGCTAGACAGACAGCGAACACCGGGGAGCTGTTTTTT.

This clonotype has only a few counts. The chain joins TRBV7-6 to TRBJ2-7; 8 bases fit TRBD1. CDR1 is SGHVS and CDR2 is FNYEAQ in the germline V gene. The trim removed 2 bases at V and 7 bases at J, leaving 7 bases unmatched. The CDR3 consists of 14 residues. The CDR3 loop reads CASSLPGQGREQYF. The CDR3 DNA is TGTGCCAGCAGCTTACCAGGACAGGGCAGGGAGCAGTACTTC.

The chain combines TRBV15 with TRBJ2-1; TRBD2 aligns across 8 bases. Trimming cost V 3 bases and J 4 bases; bases outside gene matches: 8. CDR1 is LNHNV and CDR2 is YYDKDF in the germline V gene (reference sequence). The CDR3 length is 16 residues. The CDR3 loop reads CATSSLAGRKYNEQFF. The CDR3 nucleotides read TGTGCCACCAGCAGTTTAGCGGGGAGAAAGTACAATGAGCAGTTCTTC.

At least ten counts were recorded for this clonotype. The CDR3 reads CASSVGDRAYEQYF. The CDR3 DNA reads TGTGCCAGCAGCGTAGGGGATAGGGCATACGAGCAGTACTTC. The chain couples TRBV9 to TRBJ2-7, with no clear D. Trimming shortened V by 0 bases and J by 4 bases, and 11 bases separated the two germline ends. Germline values: CDR1 SGDLS, CDR2 YYNGEE. The CDR3 has 14 residues.

This clonotype was recorded a few times. The V gene is TRBV4-1, the J gene TRBJ2-2, with D uncertain. Germline V gives CDR1 MGHRA, CDR2 YSYEKL. V was pared by 0 bases and J by 8 bases, with 7 bases between. This CDR3 contains 13 residues. CDR3 sequence reads: CASSQDWQGELFF. DNA of the CDR3: TGCGCCAGCAGCCAAGATTGGCAGGGGGAGCTGTTTTTT.

This clonotype was found a few times. The chain couples TRBV6-1 to TRBJ1-1; 7 positions match TRBD1. Germline loops: CDR1 MNHNS, CDR2 SASEGT. CDR3 length: 15 residues. V shed 10 bases, J shed 3 bases, and the junction held 14 bases outside the gene matches. The CDR3 DNA follows: TGTGCCACCTCTTCGGAGGGGGCATTGGACACTGAAGCTTTCTTT. Its translation: CATSSEGALDTEAFF.

The V call is TRBV6-1, the J call TRBJ2-5; 7 nucleotides match TRBD2. The J segment lost 3 bases and the V segment lost 2 bases, leaving 3 bases of the junction unmatched. From germline, CDR1 is MNHNS and CDR2 SASEGT. This CDR3 spans 14 amino acids. The CDR3 DNA reads as TGTGCCAGCAGTGAATGGCGGGAGAAAGAGACCCAGTACTTC. Amino acids: CASSEWREKETQYF.

This clonotype was seen many times. The chain links TRBV5-1 to TRBJ2-2, with D maybe TRBD1 (5 bases). Trimming removed 1 base at V and 2 bases at J, with 18 bases between. From germline, CDR1 is SGHRS and CDR2 YFSETQ. The CDR3 sequence is 18 residues long. For the CDR3, the DNA is TGCGCCAGCAGCTTGTCTTCCCGCCTAGGGGCCAACACCGGGGAGCTGTTTTTT. Residues: CASSLSSRLGANTGELFF. The variable domain in full, with the rest retrieved from reference TRBV5-1 and TRBJ2-2, is KAGVTQTPRYLIKTRGQQVTLSCSPISGHRSVSWYQQTPGQGLQFLFEYFSETQRNKGNFPGRFSGRQFSNSRSEMNVSTLELGDSALYLCASSLSSRLGANTGELFFGEGSRLTVL.

This clonotype was counted a few times. The rearrangement joins TRBV6-5 to TRBJ2-7; D is possibly TRBD1 (6 bases). Trimming stripped 6 bases from V and 2 bases from J, with 20 bases between. Per germline, CDR1 MNHEY and CDR2 SVGAGI. The CDR3 runs 16 residues. The CDR3 is CASRTGRSKGAYEQYF. The CDR3 DNA reads as TGTGCCAGCAGAACCGGCAGGTCAAAGGGGGCCTACGAGCAGTACTTC.

This clonotype was observed a handful of times. The chain joins TRBV5-1 to TRBJ2-5; 7 bases map to TRBD2. The V and J ends lost 4 bases and 4 bases, in that order; junction bases with no gene match: 13. The CDR3 sequence is 16 residues long. From germline, CDR1 is SGHRS and CDR2 YFSETQ. The CDR3 DNA is TGCGCCAGCAGCCCGCCTAGCGGAGCAGGTGGAGAGACCCAGTACTTC. Translating it yields CASSPPSGAGGETQYF.

This clonotype was counted ten times or more. V is TRBV27 and J is TRBJ2-3, with D tentatively TRBD2 (6 bases). Germline V CDR1 and CDR2: MNHEY, SMNVEV (reference sequence). This CDR3 contains 12 residues. Trimming removed 4 bases at V and 8 bases at J, with 10 bases between. The CDR3 region has the DNA TGTGCCAGCAGTTCCCTGCGGGGTACGCAGTATTTT. Its translation is CASSSLRGTQYF.

This clonotype occurred a few times. The chain couples TRBV4-1 to TRBJ1-3; 9 nucleotides agree with TRBD1. Per the germline V gene, CDR1 is MGHRA and CDR2 is YSYEKL. The V segment lost 4 bases and the J segment 4 bases; nucleotides outside the gene matches: 11. This CDR3 contains 17 residues. The CDR3 nucleotides read TGCGCCAGCAGCCCACCGGGACAGGGCCAGTGGGGAAACACCATATATTTT. It translates to CASSPPGQGQWGNTIYF.